This T cell receptor (beta chain) stems from a study of T cell clonotyping in hematopoietic cell transplantation. Study-wide results and caveats: Few recipient clonotypes overlapped donors; over 95% were de novo at given depth. Higher Inverse Simpson Index values in graft donor and pretransplant recipient predicted broader posttransplant TCR diversity. No sorting was done, leaving CD4 and CD8 contributions mixed.

To note about this clone: Its cognate antigen is unknown.

Blood collection times were about day -28 and days 30, 100, 180 posttransplant. Clones were sequenced by immunoSEQ multiplex PCR, and TCRdb holds only the in-frame ones, with some missing. Among 4,000 to 6,000 clones listed, less than 95% were seen once. Per the germline V gene, CDR1 is SEHNR and CDR2 is FQNEAQ (reference sequence). The CDR3 spans 14 residues. Deletions cut 8 bases from V and 4 bases from J, with 15 bases between. The J gene is TRBJ2-1, the V gene TRBV7-9; D unclear. The source is a male patient between 55 and 70 years old who had an allogeneic stem cell transplant from a related donor, so the T cells may come from the graft donor. Some clones in this sample may be carry-over from other donors' samples. The input for sequencing was PBMCs, taken 180 days after allogeneic stem cell transplant. The DNA for the CDR3 is TGTGCCAGCGATGAGGCCAGAAGTTACAATGAGCAGTTCTTC. This encodes CASDEARSYNEQFF.